This T cell receptor beta chain originates from a study of Graves' ophthalmopathy and Graves' hyperthyroidism. Study as a whole: Upon initial diagnosis and before any treatment, peripheral blood was collected. Study-wide results and caveats: Most thyroid-expanded clonotypes exceeding 0.001 frequency were also found in blood. For separating ophthalmopathy from stable hyperthyroidism, a 13-signature model gave less than 90% sensitivity and 81.08% specificity.

Germline CDR1 and CDR2: SQVTM and ANQGSEA. The CDR3 contains 12 residues. Trimming pared 4 bases from V and 4 bases from J, leaving 10 bases between. Patients were excluded if they had other autoimmune diseases or uncontrolled infections, and likewise if pregnancy or lactation applied. Ten or more counts support this clonotype. Antigen unknown. The TCR beta CDR3 regions underwent amplification from RNA transcripts. The first round was an RT-PCR with HTBI primers, and the second round was a multiplex PCR. One entry per CDR3 protein, called by TCRdb with MiXCR from the multiplex PCR reads. Among 600,000 to 950,000 distinct CDR3 sequences, approximately 40% were seen once, and the ten largest hold roughly 46%.

V usage is TRBV29-1 and J usage is TRBJ1-1, with D hard to call. The sequenced material came from peripheral blood. This clonotype was sampled from an adult man with Graves' ophthalmopathy. CDR3 coding DNA: TGCAGCGTTGGAGGTCTGGGCACTGAAGCTTTCTTT. It is translated as CSVGGLGTEAFF. Combining the CDR3 with reference TRBV29-1 and TRBJ1-1 gives the whole variable domain SAVISQKPSRDICQRGTSLTIQCQVDSQVTMMFWYRQQPGQSLTLIATANQGSEATYESGFVIDKFPISRPNLTFSTLTVSNMSPEDSSIYLCSVGGLGTEAFFGQGTRLTVV.